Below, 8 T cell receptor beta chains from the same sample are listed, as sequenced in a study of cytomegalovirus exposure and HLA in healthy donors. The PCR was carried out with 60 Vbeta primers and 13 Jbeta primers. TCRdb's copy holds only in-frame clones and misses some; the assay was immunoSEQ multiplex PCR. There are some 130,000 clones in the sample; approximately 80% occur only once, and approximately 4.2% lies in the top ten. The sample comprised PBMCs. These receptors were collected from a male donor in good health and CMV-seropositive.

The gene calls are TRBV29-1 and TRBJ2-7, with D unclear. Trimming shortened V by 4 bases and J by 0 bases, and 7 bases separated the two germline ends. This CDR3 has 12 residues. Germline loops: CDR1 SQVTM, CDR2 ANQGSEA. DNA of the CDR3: TGCAGCGTTGTACAGAGCTCCTACGAGCAGTACTTC. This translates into CSVVQSSYEQYF.

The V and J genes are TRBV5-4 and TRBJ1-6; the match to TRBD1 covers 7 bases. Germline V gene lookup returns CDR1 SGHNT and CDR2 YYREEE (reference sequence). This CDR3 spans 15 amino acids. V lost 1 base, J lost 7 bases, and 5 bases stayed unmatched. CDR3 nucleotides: TGTGCCAGCAGCTTGCGACAGGGCGGCAATTCACCCCTCCACTTT. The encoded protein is CASSLRQGGNSPLHF.

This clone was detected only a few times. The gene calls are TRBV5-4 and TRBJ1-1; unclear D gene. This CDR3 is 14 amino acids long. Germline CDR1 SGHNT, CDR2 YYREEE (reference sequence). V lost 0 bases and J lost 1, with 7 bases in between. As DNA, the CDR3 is TGTGCCAGCAGCTTGGTCACATCGAACACTGAAGCTTTCTTT. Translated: CASSLVTSNTEAFF.

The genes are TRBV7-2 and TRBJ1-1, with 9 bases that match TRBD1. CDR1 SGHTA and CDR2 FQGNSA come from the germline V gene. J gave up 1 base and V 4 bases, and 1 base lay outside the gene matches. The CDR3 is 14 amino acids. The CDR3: CASSSGQGNTEAFF. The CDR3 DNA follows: TGTGCCAGCAGCTCGGGACAGGGGAACACTGAAGCTTTCTTT.

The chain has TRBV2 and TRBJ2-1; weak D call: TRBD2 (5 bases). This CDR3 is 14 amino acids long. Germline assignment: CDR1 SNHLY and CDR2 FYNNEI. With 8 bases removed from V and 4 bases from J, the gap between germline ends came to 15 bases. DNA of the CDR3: TGTGCCAGCGGCCAAAACGGGGTTTACAATGAGCAGTTCTTC. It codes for CASGQNGVYNEQFF.

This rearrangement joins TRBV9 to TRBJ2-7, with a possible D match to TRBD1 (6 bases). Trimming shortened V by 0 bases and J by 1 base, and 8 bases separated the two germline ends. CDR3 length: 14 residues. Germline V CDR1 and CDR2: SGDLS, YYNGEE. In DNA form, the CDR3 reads TGTGCCAGCAGCGTAGACGGACAGTCCTACGAGCAGTACTTC. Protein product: CASSVDGQSYEQYF. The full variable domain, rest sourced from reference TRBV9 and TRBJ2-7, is DSGVTQTPKHLITATGQRVTLRCSPRSGDLSVYWYQQSLDQGLQFLIQYYNGEERAKGNILERFSAQQFPDLHSELNLSSLELGDSALYFCASSVDGQSYEQYFGPGTRLTVT.

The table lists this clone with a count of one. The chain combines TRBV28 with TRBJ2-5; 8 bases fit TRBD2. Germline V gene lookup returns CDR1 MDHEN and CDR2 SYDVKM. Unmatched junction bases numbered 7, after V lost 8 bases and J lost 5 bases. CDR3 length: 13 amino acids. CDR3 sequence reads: CASGKAGVETQYF. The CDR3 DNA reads TGTGCCAGCGGTAAAGCGGGAGTTGAGACCCAGTACTTC. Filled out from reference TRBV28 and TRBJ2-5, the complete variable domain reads DVKVTQSSRYLVKRTGEKVFLECVQDMDHENMFWYRQDPGLGLRLIYFSYDVKMKEKGDIPEGYSVSREKKERFSLILESASTNQTSMYLCASGKAGVETQYFGPGTRLLVL.

CDR3 sequence (DNA): TGCGCCAGCAGCTTGCTGGAGGGTGAGGGGACCCAGTACTTC. This codes for CASSLLEGEGTQYF. J is TRBJ2-5 and V is TRBV5-1, with D possibly TRBD2 on 6 matching bases. V lost 1 base, J lost 7 bases, and 14 bases lay in between. The germline gives CDR1 SGHRS, CDR2 YFSETQ. CDR3 length: 14 amino acids. Variable domain in full (rest from reference TRBV5-1 and TRBJ2-5): KAGVTQTPRYLIKTRGQQVTLSCSPISGHRSVSWYQQTPGQGLQFLFEYFSETQRNKGNFPGRFSGRQFSNSRSEMNVSTLELGDSALYLCASSLLEGEGTQYFGPGTRLLVL.